Listed below are T cell receptor beta chains from one sample, sequenced in a study of cytomegalovirus exposure and HLA in healthy donors. Profiled with immunoSEQ multiplex PCR; TCRdb holds only in-frame clones, not every one. The profile shows approximately 290,000 clones, about four fifths of them singletons. Input material: PBMCs. The receptors shown here come from a girl aged 2 to 10 in good health and CMV-seronegative. Each CDR3 is given with its conserved first and last residue. Fields, in order: J gene, V gene, D gene, clone size, CDR3 protein, CDR3 DNA. D genes are given only for firm matches. Only some rows state a clone size, as once, few, many or a class for expanded clones.

TRBJ2-2	TRBV7-6	NA	NA	CASSLAGGYTGELFF	TGTGCCAGCAGCTTAGCAGGGGGTTACACCGGGGAGCTGTTTTTT
TRBJ1-2	TRBV4-1	TRBD1	NA	CASSQDPLETGIEGNGYTF	TGCGCCAGCAGCCAAGATCCGTTAGAGACAGGGATTGAGGGGAATGGCTACACCTTC
TRBJ1-3	TRBV7-7	NA	NA	CASSPGVGSGNTIYF	TGTGCCAGCAGCCCAGGGGTCGGCTCTGGAAACACCATATATTTT
TRBJ2-1	TRBV7-6	NA	NA	CASSLASYNEQFF	TGTGCCAGCAGCTTAGCGAGTTACAATGAGCAGTTCTTC
TRBJ1-5	TRBV27	NA	NA	CANSRAGRYQPQHF	TGTGCCAACAGCAGGGCAGGGCGATATCAGCCCCAGCATTTT
TRBJ1-2	TRBV7-9	NA	NA	CASSYQGQIYGYTF	TGTGCCAGCAGCTACCAAGGACAGATCTATGGCTACACCTTC
TRBJ2-2	TRBV29-1	NA	NA	CSVEDRGAPSARELFF	TGCAGCGTTGAGGACAGAGGGGCTCCCAGCGCCCGGGAGCTGTTTTTT
TRBJ2-2	TRBV18	TRBD1	few	CASSPRYRDRVSSGELFF	TGTGCCAGCTCACCACGTTATCGGGACAGGGTTTCTTCCGGGGAGCTGTTTTTT
TRBJ2-1	TRBV5-1	NA	NA	CASSLGQSYNEQFF	TGCGCCAGCAGCTTGGGACAAAGCTACAATGAGCAGTTCTTC
TRBJ2-6	TRBV5-1	NA	NA	CASSAGALLSGANVLTF	TGCGCCAGCAGCGCGGGGGCATTACTCTCTGGGGCCAACGTCCTGACTTTC
TRBJ2-7	TRBV5-3	TRBD2	NA	CARSPRGGRVTYEQYF	TGTGCCAGAAGCCCGCGTGGCGGGAGGGTTACCTACGAGCAGTACTTC
TRBJ1-3	TRBV6-5	NA	NA	CASSPWTEGNTIYF	TGTGCCAGCAGTCCCTGGACAGAGGGAAACACCATATATTTT
TRBJ2-6	TRBV29-1	NA	NA	CSVESVTDLGMANVLTF	TGCAGCGTTGAATCGGTAACGGACTTGGGGATGGCCAACGTCCTGACTTTC
TRBJ2-7	TRBV4-2	NA	NA	CASSPRVSYEQYF	TGTGCCAGCAGCCCCAGGGTCTCCTACGAGCAGTACTTC
TRBJ2-7	TRBV4-1	TRBD1	NA	CASSPSTSGTGGWNEQYF	TGCGCCAGCAGCCCCTCGACGTCCGGGACAGGGGGCTGGAACGAGCAGTACTTC
TRBJ2-5	TRBV12-5	TRBD2	NA	CASGLTKGLAGLETQYF	TGTGCTAGTGGTTTGACCAAGGGACTAGCGGGATTGGAGACCCAGTACTTC
TRBJ2-5	TRBV4-2	TRBD2	few	CASSQTGTSWTQYF	TGTGCCAGCAGCCAAACCGGGACTAGTTGGACCCAGTACTTC
TRBJ2-3	TRBV19	TRBD2	NA	CASSSSGLAGGLGVRDTQYF	TGTGCCAGTAGTAGTTCGGGACTAGCGGGGGGGTTAGGAGTTCGTGATACGCAGTATTTT
TRBJ2-7	TRBV5-4	NA	NA	CASSTGQNSYEQYF	TGTGCCAGCAGCACCGGACAGAACTCCTACGAGCAGTACTTC
TRBJ2-7	TRBV10-1	TRBD2	NA	CASSESSGAYEQYF	TGCGCCAGCAGTGAGTCTAGCGGGGCCTACGAGCAGTACTTC
TRBJ1-4	TRBV27	TRBD1	NA	CASSPGQINEKLFF	TGTGCCAGCAGTCCGGGACAGATTAATGAAAAACTGTTTTTT
TRBJ2-3	TRBV6-1	NA	NA	CASSDRVPSTDTQYF	TGTGCCAGCAGTGACAGGGTACCGTCCACAGATACGCAGTATTTT